The sequence of this T cell receptor (beta chain) was determined in a study of cytomegalovirus exposure and HLA in healthy donors. The germline CDR1 and CDR2 sequences are LNHNV and YYDKDF (reference sequence). The CDR3 is 12 amino acids. V was trimmed by 6 bases and J by 2 bases, leaving 6 bases between them. This cohort consisted of healthy bone marrow donors. This clone was found a few times. Its antigen is still unknown. Study-wide results and caveats: Segments of the TCR beta V type were, in most cases, productive about 87% or about 30% of the time in an earlier analysis.

PCR amplification relied on 60 Vbeta primers (plus 13 Jbeta primers). Generated by immunoSEQ multiplex PCR, the TCRdb table keeps only in-frame clones and is missing some. In the table there are 200,000 to 250,000 clones, 80% to 90% of which are singletons. The sequenced sample was PBMCs. This clonotype originated in a man aged 30 to 45 in good health and CMV-seronegative. The V and J genes are TRBV15 and TRBJ2-3; D unresolved. Here the CDR3 reads CATSLATDTQYF. CDR3 sequence (DNA): TGTGCCACCAGTTTAGCCACAGATACGCAGTATTTT. The whole variable domain, remainder taken from reference TRBV15 and TRBJ2-3, is DAMVIQNPRYQVTQFGKPVTLSCSQTLNHNVMYWYQQKSSQAPKLLFHYYDKDFNNEADTPDNFQSRRPNTSFCFLDIRSPGLGDTAMYLCATSLATDTQYFGPGTRLTVL.